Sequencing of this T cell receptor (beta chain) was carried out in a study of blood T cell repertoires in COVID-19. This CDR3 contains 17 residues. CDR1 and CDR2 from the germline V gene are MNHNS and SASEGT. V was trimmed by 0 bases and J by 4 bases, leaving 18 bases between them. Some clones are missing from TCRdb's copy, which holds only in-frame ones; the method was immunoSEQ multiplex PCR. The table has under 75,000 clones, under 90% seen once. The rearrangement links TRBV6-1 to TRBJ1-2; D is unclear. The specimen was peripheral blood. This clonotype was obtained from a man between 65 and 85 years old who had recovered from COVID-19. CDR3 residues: CASSEASNGRDTYGYTF. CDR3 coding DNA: TGTGCCAGCAGTGAAGCCTCCAACGGACGGGATACCTATGGCTACACCTTC.